This T cell receptor beta chain was captured by sequencing in a study of CD8 T cells in Susac syndrome. Overall study results and limits: In Susac patients, clonal expansion was not detected in CD4+ cells.

A word on this clonotype: Its matching antigen is unknown.

The V gene's germline CDR1 is SGDLS and CDR2 YYNGEE. CDR3 length equals 15 residues. With 0 bases removed from V and 3 bases from J, the gap between germline ends came to 10 bases. Susac syndrome patients met recently defined diagnostic criteria for definite or probable disease. RNA totalling roughly 0.5 to 1 ug underwent reverse transcription with random hexamers. TCRdb recomputed calls from the immunoSEQ multiplex PCR reads with MiXCR, one row per CDR3 protein. The sample has about 180,000 distinct CDR3 sequences, 90% to 95% seen once. V is TRBV9 and J is TRBJ2-1; tentatively, D is TRBD2 (6 bases). Sequenced input: CD4+ T cells from PBMCs. The clonotype comes from a human donor with Susac syndrome. The DNA for the CDR3 is TGTGCCAGCAGCGTAGGGGATAGCGGCTACAATGAGCAGTTCTTC. It is translated as CASSVGDSGYNEQFF.